This T cell receptor beta chain derives from a study of T cell changes during pregnancy in multiple sclerosis. Germline assignment: CDR1 DFQATT and CDR2 SNEGSKA (reference sequence). There are 11 residues in the CDR3. Trimming pared 7 bases from V and 8 bases from J, leaving 14 bases between. The protocol was immunoSEQ multiplex PCR, while the TCRdb copy is restricted to in-frame clones and leaves out a portion. The sample has 20,000 or so clones, roughly nine tenths seen once. Specimen: CD4+ T cells from peripheral blood mononuclear cells, collected after pregnancy. V and J are TRBV20-1 and TRBJ1-1, with D tentatively TRBD1 (6 bases). The clonotype was recovered from a female donor in good health, enrolled as a control in a pregnancy study. The CDR3 DNA is TGCAGTGTCCCGCTCGGACAGGAAGCTTTCTTT. It is translated as CSVPLGQEAFF.